The entry that follows covers one TCR beta chain sequence. Measured with immunoSEQ multiplex PCR; TCRdb has only the in-frame clones, and not every one. The table lists tens of thousands of clones, just over 95% of them singletons. Trimming removed 0 bases from V and 2 bases from J; junction bases left unmatched: 12. The CDR3 totals 18 residues. The germline V gene encodes CDR1 SGHRS and CDR2 YFSETQ. This specimen comes from a study of technical replicates of blood from a handful of donors. The chain is built from TRBV5-1 and TRBJ2-7; 9 nucleotides agree with TRBD2. Specimen: T cells isolated from PBMCs. The sequence derives from a human donor in good health. The CDR3 spells CASSLGASGMRTTYEQYF. CDR3 in DNA: TGCGCCAGCAGCTTGGGGGCTAGCGGGATGAGAACGACCTACGAGCAGTACTTC. Drawing the rest from reference TRBV5-1 and TRBJ2-7, the complete variable domain is KAGVTQTPRYLIKTRGQQVTLSCSPISGHRSVSWYQQTPGQGLQFLFEYFSETQRNKGNFPGRFSGRQFSNSRSEMNVSTLELGDSALYLCASSLGASGMRTTYEQYFGPGTRLTVT.